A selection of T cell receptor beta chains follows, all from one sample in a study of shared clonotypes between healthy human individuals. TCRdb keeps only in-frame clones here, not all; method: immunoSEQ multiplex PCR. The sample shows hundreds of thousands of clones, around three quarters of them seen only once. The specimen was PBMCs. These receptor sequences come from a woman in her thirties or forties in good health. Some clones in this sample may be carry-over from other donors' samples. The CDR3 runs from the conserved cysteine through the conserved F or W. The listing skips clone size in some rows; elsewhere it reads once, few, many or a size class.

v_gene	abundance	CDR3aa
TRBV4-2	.	CASRVVGAREQYF
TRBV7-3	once	CASSLAANTGELFF
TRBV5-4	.	CASSFRDRAYEQYF
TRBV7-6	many	CASSLAGPRSEQFF
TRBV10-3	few	CAISEGENTQYF
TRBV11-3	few	CASSKGLAGGEETQYF
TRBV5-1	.	CASSLMEGETQYF
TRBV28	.	CASSSDRLKLFF
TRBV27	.	CASSPRDSSYEQYF
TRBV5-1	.	CASSPGTSGASGTDTQYF
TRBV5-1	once	CASSSDAGQGINEQFF
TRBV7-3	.	CASSLMGGRETQYF